This T cell receptor beta chain was captured by sequencing in a study of T-cell reconstitution after alpha-beta-depleted transplantation in children. Molecular barcoding with unique molecular identifiers was used for the TCRbeta library. TCRdb passed the PCR reads through MiXCR, listing each CDR3 protein once. The data hold about 230,000 distinct CDR3 sequences, with 9% to 10% observed a single time. The CDR3 consists of 15 residues. From germline, CDR1 is MNHEY and CDR2 SMNVEV (reference sequence). In the case of this clonotype: At one boundary the junction diverges from the germline segment, which might be a read error.

This specimen was PBMCs from the stem cell graft donor, taken from the stem cell graft. V usage is TRBV27 and J usage is TRBJ1-3; a weak D match, TRBD1 (6 bases). The receptor comes from a human donor who donated a stem cell graft to a child with SCID. Here the CDR3 DNA reads TGTGTCAGCAGTTGGGGGGCGGGCTCACTGGACACCATATATTTT. Amino acids: CVSSWGAGSLDTIYF.